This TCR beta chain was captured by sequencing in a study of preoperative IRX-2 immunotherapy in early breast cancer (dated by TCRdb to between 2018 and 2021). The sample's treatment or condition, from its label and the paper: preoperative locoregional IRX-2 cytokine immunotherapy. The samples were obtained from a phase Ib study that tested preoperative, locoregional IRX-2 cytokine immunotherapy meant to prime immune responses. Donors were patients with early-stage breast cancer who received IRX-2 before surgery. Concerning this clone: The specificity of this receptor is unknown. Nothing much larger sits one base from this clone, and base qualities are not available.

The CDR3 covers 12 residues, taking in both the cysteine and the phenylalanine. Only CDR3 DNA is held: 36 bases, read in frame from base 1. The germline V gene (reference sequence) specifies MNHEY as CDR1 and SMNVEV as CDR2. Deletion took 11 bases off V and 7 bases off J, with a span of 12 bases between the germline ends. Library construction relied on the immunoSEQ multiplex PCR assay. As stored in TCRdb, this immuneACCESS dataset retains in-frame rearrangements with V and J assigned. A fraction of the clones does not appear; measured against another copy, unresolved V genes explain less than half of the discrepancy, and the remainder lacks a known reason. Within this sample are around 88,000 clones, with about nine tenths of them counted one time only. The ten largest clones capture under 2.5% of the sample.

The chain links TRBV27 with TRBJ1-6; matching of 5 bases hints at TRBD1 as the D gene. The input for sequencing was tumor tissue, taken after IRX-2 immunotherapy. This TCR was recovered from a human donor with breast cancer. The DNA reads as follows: TGTGCCGCCGGGACCCTAAATTCACCCCTCCACTTT. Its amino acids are CAAGTLNSPLHF.